The 21 T cell receptor beta chains reported below all come from one sample, sequenced in a study of T-cell reconstitution after alpha-beta-depleted transplantation in children. Preparing the TCRbeta library involved the use of unique molecular identifiers. In TCRdb, the PCR reads were re-called with MiXCR into one record per CDR3 protein. The sample yields around 800,000 distinct CDR3 sequences, around 17% seen once. The specimen was PBMCs, mostly from graft donor cells, collected 360 days after TCRalphabeta/CD19-depleted stem cell transplant. The receptors originated from a male patient younger than 18 who had a stem cell transplant for acute lymphoblastic leukemia, so the T cells may come from the graft donor.

This clonotype was observed a few times. This sequence joins TRBV2 and TRBJ2-3, with TRBD1 as a possible D gene (6 bases). Trimming left V 6 bases short and J 2 bases short, with 15 bases between. The germline V gene has CDR1 SNHLY and CDR2 FYNNEI. The CDR3 spans 15 residues. CDR3 nucleotide sequence: TGTGCCAGCAGAGGACAGAGCGGCTACACAGATACGCAGTATTTT. This sequence encodes CASRGQSGYTDTQYF.

This clonotype was recorded at least ten times. This chain connects TRBV5-1 to TRBJ2-7, with D possibly TRBD2 on 5 matching bases. This CDR3 comprises 15 residues. Trimming removed 0 bases at V and 1 base at J, with 11 bases between. From germline, CDR1 is SGHRS and CDR2 YFSETQ. Here the CDR3 reads CASSLEGSVSYEQYF. DNA of the CDR3: TGCGCCAGCAGCTTGGAGGGTAGCGTTTCCTACGAGCAGTACTTC. Using reference TRBV5-1 and TRBJ2-7 for the parts outside the CDR3, the full variable domain is KAGVTQTPRYLIKTRGQQVTLSCSPISGHRSVSWYQQTPGQGLQFLFEYFSETQRNKGNFPGRFSGRQFSNSRSEMNVSTLELGDSALYLCASSLEGSVSYEQYFGPGTRLTVT.

J is TRBJ2-5 and V is TRBV19; D gene unclear. V lost 3 bases and J lost 5, with 10 bases in between. This CDR3 has 13 residues. Per the germline V gene, CDR1 is LNHDA and CDR2 is SQIVND (reference sequence). Written as DNA, the CDR3 is TGTGCCAGTAGTATTGAAGGGTTGGAGACCCAGTACTTC. Translated, it gives CASSIEGLETQYF.

This clonotype was observed a handful of times. The J gene is TRBJ1-5, the V gene TRBV28; D unclear. This CDR3 has 14 amino acids. V lost 3 bases to trimming and J lost 3 bases, with 9 bases between them. From germline, CDR1 is MDHEN and CDR2 SYDVKM. CDR3 DNA: TGTGCCAGCAGTTTGTTAGAGGCCAATCAGCCCCAGCATTTT. This sequence encodes CASSLLEANQPQHF.

This clonotype was found a few times. This chain joins TRBV29-1 and TRBJ2-7; 10 bases fit TRBD1. Looked up from germline, CDR1 is SQVTM and CDR2 is ANQGSEA. Trimming took 7 bases from V and 3 from J; bases not matched to a gene: 6. The CDR3 runs 13 residues. The CDR3 bases are TGCAGCGGCCGCGGACAGGGGGACTACGAGCAGTACTTC. Its protein is CSGRGQGDYEQYF.

The genes are TRBV11-2 and TRBJ1-6, with a tentative D call TRBD1 (5 bases). In germline, CDR1 is SGHAT, CDR2 FQNNGV. This CDR3 region has 15 residues. The V end was cut by 2 bases, the J end by 8 bases, with 13 bases between. The CDR3 DNA is TGTGCCAGCAGCTTACCTCAGGGTAGAGATTCACCCCTCCACTTT. It is translated as CASSLPQGRDSPLHF.

This chain connects TRBV9 to TRBJ2-7; 7 bases are shared with TRBD2. Germline lookup yields CDR1 SGDLS and CDR2 YYNGEE. J was trimmed by 2 bases and V by 0 bases; bases with no gene match: 5. The CDR3 has 15 amino acids. CDR3 protein: CASSVGSSGAYEQYF. For the CDR3, the DNA is TGTGCCAGCAGCGTAGGTTCTAGCGGTGCCTACGAGCAGTACTTC.

This clonotype was detected only a few times. V usage is TRBV12-3 or TRBV12-4 and J usage is TRBJ2-3; no clear D. The CDR3 runs to 17 residues. V was pared by 6 bases and J by 6 bases, with 25 bases between. CDR3 sequence: CASSPSRPRRNMDTQYF. CDR3 coding DNA: TGTGCCAGCAGCCCCTCCCGACCCCGTCGAAATATGGATACGCAGTATTTT.

This clonotype was recorded many times. J is TRBJ2-7 and V is TRBV14, with TRBD2 identical over 7 bases. With 2 bases clipped from V and 4 bases from J, the junction kept 8 bases outside the gene matches. CDR1 is SGHDN and CDR2 is FVKESK in the germline V gene. This CDR3 region has 15 residues. DNA of the CDR3: TGTGCCAGCAGCCAACAGTGGGACTATAGATACGAGCAGTACTTC. This translates into CASSQQWDYRYEQYF.

The CDR3 region is CASSGRTTGELFF. CDR3 bases: TGTGCCAGCTCGGGGCGAACCACCGGGGAGCTGTTTTTT. This chain joins TRBV7-6 and TRBJ2-2, with D possibly called TRBD1 or TRBD2 (5 bases each). Deletions cut 8 bases from V and 4 bases from J, with 11 bases between. The V gene's germline CDR1 is SGHVS and CDR2 FNYEAQ. The CDR3 contains 13 residues.

The V call is TRBV5-1, the J call TRBJ2-7; 8 bases line up with TRBD1. The CDR3 has 16 residues. The germline gives CDR1 SGHRS, CDR2 YFSETQ. V lost 0 bases, J lost 2 bases, and 7 bases stayed unmatched. Here the CDR3 reads CASSLARDRGTYEQYF. The CDR3 DNA is TGCGCCAGCAGCTTGGCCCGAGACAGGGGCACCTACGAGCAGTACTTC.

This clonotype was seen a few times. The chain employs TRBV10-3 and TRBJ2-7; TRBD2 agrees at 8 bases. The V gene's germline CDR1 is ENHRY and CDR2 SYGVKD. The CDR3 is 15 residues long. V was clipped by 2 bases and J by 1 base; unmatched bases: 4. CDR3: CAISEGLAGSYEQYF. The CDR3 bases are TGTGCCATCAGTGAGGGTCTAGCGGGTTCCTACGAGCAGTACTTC.

CDR3 coding DNA: TGTGCCAGCAGTTTTTCCGGGGGTAGCAATCAGCCCCAGCATTTT. Protein: CASSFSGGSNQPQHF. The chain joins TRBV28 to TRBJ1-5, with a weak D call TRBD1 (5 bases). CDR1 and CDR2 (germline): MDHEN, SYDVKM. There are 15 residues in the CDR3. Trimming removed 3 bases at V and 0 bases at J, with 9 bases between.

The chain employs TRBV20-1 and TRBJ1-2; possibly TRBD1 for D (5 bases). CDR1 and CDR2 from the germline V gene are DFQATT and SNEGSKA (reference sequence). The CDR3 sequence is 12 residues long. Trimming left V 3 bases short and J 3 bases short, with 8 bases between. The CDR3 DNA sequence: TGCAGTGCTAGCAGGGCCCACTATGGCTACACCTTC. It is translated as CSASRAHYGYTF.

This clonotype has a single count. V is TRBV20-1 and J is TRBJ2-5; 12 bases are a match to TRBD2. This CDR3 comprises 13 residues. From germline, CDR1 is DFQATT and CDR2 SNEGSKA (reference sequence). After removal of 5 bases from V and 11 bases from J, the junction contained 9 bases not matched to a gene. CDR3 in DNA: TGCAGTGCTGGTCTAGCGGGAGGGCCATATCAGTACTTC. Encoded protein: CSAGLAGGPYQYF.

The chain joins TRBV20-1 to TRBJ1-2; 9 bases fit TRBD1. The CDR3 has 14 residues. Trimming removed 0 bases from V and 12 bases from J; junction bases left unmatched: 11. Per the germline V gene, CDR1 is DFQATT and CDR2 is SNEGSKA (reference sequence). CDR3 coding DNA: TGCAGTGCTAGAGAAGCTGACAGGGGGTTCAGGGACACCTTC. This sequence encodes CSAREADRGFRDTF.

The chain recombines TRBV7-9 with TRBJ2-6; D not resolved. Germline loops: CDR1 SEHNR, CDR2 FQNEAQ (reference sequence). The CDR3 is 17 amino acids. V was cut by 8 bases and J by 0 bases, with 17 bases left in between. CDR3 coding DNA: TGTGCCAGCCCTCCACGGGCCATGGGCTCTGGGGCCAACGTCCTGACTTTC. This gives the protein CASPPRAMGSGANVLTF. The full variable domain, its missing parts supplied by reference TRBV7-9 and TRBJ2-6, is DTGVSQNPRHKITKRGQNVTFRCDPISEHNRLYWYRQTLGQGPEFLTYFQNEAQLEKSRLLSDRFSAERPKGSFSTLEIQRTEQGDSAMYLCASPPRAMGSGANVLTFGAGSRLTVL.

The chain uses TRBV20-1 and TRBJ2-2; weak D call: TRBD2 (5 bases). The CDR3 length is 15 residues. CDR1 is DFQATT, CDR2 SNEGSKA, per germline (reference sequence). V lost 3 bases to trimming and J lost 2 bases, with 13 bases between them. CDR3 amino acids: CSASPGGYNTGELFF. In nucleotides, the CDR3 is TGCAGTGCTAGCCCCGGCGGGTATAACACCGGGGAGCTGTTTTTT.

The rearrangement joins TRBV7-9 to TRBJ2-1, with TRBD2 matching 10 bases. This CDR3 has 17 amino acids. Trimming took 3 bases from V and 0 from J; bases not matched to a gene: 5. Germline CDR1 is SEHNR and CDR2 is FQNEAQ (reference sequence). CDR3 sequence reads: CASSFSGRTDSYNEQFF. DNA for the CDR3: TGTGCCAGCAGCTTTAGCGGGAGGACAGACTCCTACAATGAGCAGTTCTTC.

The sample holds a few counts of this clonotype. The chain joins TRBV7-6 to TRBJ2-5, with 13 bases that match TRBD2. With 8 bases clipped from V and 4 bases from J, the junction kept 7 bases outside the gene matches. CDR3 length equals 15 residues. Germline lookup yields CDR1 SGHVS and CDR2 FNYEAQ. The DNA for the CDR3 is TGTGCCAGCGAGAGGACTAGCGGGAGTTTAGAGACCCAGTACTTC. Encoded protein: CASERTSGSLETQYF.

The genes are TRBV7-9 and TRBJ1-6; possible D gene TRBD1, 5 bases. Germline-derived CDR1 and CDR2 are SEHNR and FQNEAQ (reference sequence). This CDR3 has 15 amino acids. V dropped 4 bases and J dropped 8 bases, with 15 bases sitting between them. CDR3 nucleotides: TGTGCCAGCAGCTGGGACCATCTAGGGGATTCACCCCTCCACTTT. As protein: CASSWDHLGDSPLHF. The full variable domain, with the rest looked up from reference TRBV7-9 and TRBJ1-6, is DTGVSQNPRHKITKRGQNVTFRCDPISEHNRLYWYRQTLGQGPEFLTYFQNEAQLEKSRLLSDRFSAERPKGSFSTLEIQRTEQGDSAMYLCASSWDHLGDSPLHFGNGTRLTVT.